This T cell receptor beta chain was found in a study of cytotoxic CD8 clonotypes in ibrutinib-treated CLL. Sequenced by immunoSEQ multiplex PCR; TCRdb stores in-frame clones only, minus some. The top ten clones hold roughly 1.9% of a sample with around 140,000 clones, approximately 85% of them seen once. Whole-study findings and limits: Clonality (at baseline) was higher than in age-matched healthy donors and tracked circulating CD8+ T-cell counts.

Trimming cost V 4 bases and J 1 base, with 14 bases left between them. CDR3 size: 15 residues. Looked up from germline, CDR1 is SGHNT and CDR2 is YYREEE (reference sequence). Note on this clone: The antigen remains undetermined.

This sequence joins TRBV5-4 and TRBJ1-1; D uncertain. The sequence derives from a human donor with chronic lymphocytic leukemia. This material consisted of PBMCs, taken after 24 months of ibrutinib treatment. The DNA of the CDR3 is TGTGCCAGCAGCCCAACGGGGATGACGAACACTGAAGCTTTCTTT. This translates into CASSPTGMTNTEAFF.